The 5 T cell receptor beta chains below all came from one sample that was sequenced in a study of OX40 agonist ivuxolimab in advanced cancers. Library method: the immunoSEQ multiplex PCR assay. TCRdb stores this immuneACCESS table with in-frame sequences only. Part of the clones is absent; in the studies checked, under half of the shortfall reflects unresolved V genes, and no reason is known for the rest. The sample records almost 90,000 clones, about nine tenths of which are singletons. The ten largest clonotypes hold approximately 0.7% of the sample. Here the sequenced sample was CD4+ or CD8+ T cells sorted from blood, taken in a trial of the OX40 agonist ivuxolimab. The source is an adult with an advanced solid tumor such as melanoma, head and neck, liver or kidney cancer.

This rearrangement joins TRBV11-2 to TRBJ1-2; TRBD1 matches at 10 bases. CDR1 and CDR2 (germline): SGHAT, FQNNGV. The CDR3 is 16 amino acids. V lost 0 bases and J lost 6; bases outside the gene matches: 7. This chain's CDR3 is CASSLDLRGTGDGYTF. CDR3 DNA: TGTGCCAGCAGCTTAGATCTCCGGGGGACAGGGGATGGCTACACCTTC. The entire variable domain, with the rest obtained from reference TRBV11-2 and TRBJ1-2, is as follows: EAGVAQSPRYKIIEKRQSVAFWCNPISGHATLYWYQQILGQGPKLLIQFQNNGVVDDSQLPKDRFSAERLKGVDSTLKIQPAKLEDSAVYLCASSLDLRGTGDGYTFGSGTRLTVV.

The chain joins TRBV2 to TRBJ2-2, with 7 bases lining up with TRBD2. Germline V gene sequence: CDR1 SNHLY, CDR2 FYNNEI. The ends lost 7 bases at V and 6 bases at J; junction bases unmatched: 11. The CDR3 sequence is 15 residues long. CDR3 in amino acids: CASIRSRAGPGELFF. The CDR3 coding sequence is TGTGCCAGCATCCGAAGTCGAGCGGGGCCCGGGGAGCTGTTTTTT.

The chain joins TRBV5-4 to TRBJ2-5; 8 nucleotides align to TRBD1. The CDR3 totals 17 residues. Trimming removed 0 bases from V and 3 bases from J; junction bases left unmatched: 10. CDR1 and CDR2 (germline): SGHNT, YYREEE (reference sequence). The CDR3 nucleotides are TGTGCCAGCAGCTTGGCCTTTGGACAGGGAGGCGAAGAGACCCAGTACTTC. Translated: CASSLAFGQGGEETQYF. The whole variable domain, filled in from reference TRBV5-4 and TRBJ2-5, reads ETGVTQSPTHLIKTRGQQVTLRCSSQSGHNTVSWYQQALGQGPQFIFQYYREEENGRGNFPPRFSGLQFPNYSSELNVNALELDDSALYLCASSLAFGQGGEETQYFGPGTRLLVL.

The rearrangement joins TRBV27 to TRBJ2-7; TRBD1 might be the D (6 bases). In germline, CDR1 is MNHEY, CDR2 SMNVEV (reference sequence). V gave up 4 bases and J gave up 0 bases, with 13 bases separating them. CDR3 length: 15 amino acids. The CDR3 coding sequence is TGTGCCAGCAGTTCCTGGACAGAAAGCTCCTACGAGCAGTACTTC. Translated, it gives CASSSWTESSYEQYF.

The chain has TRBV6-6 and TRBJ1-2; TRBD1 agrees at 9 bases. Unmatched junction bases numbered 9, after V lost 2 bases and J lost 8 bases. Looked up from germline, CDR1 is MNHNY and CDR2 is SVGAGI (reference sequence). The CDR3 has 15 residues. The CDR3 region is CASSYLDRGKGGYTF. CDR3 DNA sequence: TGTGCCAGCAGTTACCTTGACAGGGGGAAAGGAGGCTACACCTTC.